This TCR beta chain came from a study of blood T cell repertoires in COVID-19. Study overall: The analysed material was cDNA or gDNA that came from T cells, B-cell-depleted T cells, or PBMCs.

The germline V gene has CDR1 LGHNA and CDR2 YNFKEQ. The CDR3 consists of 15 residues. After removal of 4 bases from V and 5 bases from J, the junction contained 7 bases not matched to a gene. The repertoire was sequenced with immunoSEQ multiplex PCR; TCRdb's copy has only in-frame clones and lacks some. The data show 60,000 to 70,000 clones, 65% to 90% seen once. The chain recombines TRBV4-2 with TRBJ1-2, with 10 bases lining up with TRBD1. The sequenced sample consisted of peripheral blood. The clonotype was recovered from a woman aged 60-75 years with acute or convalescent COVID-19. CDR3 in amino acids: CASSPSGTGVYGYTF. The CDR3 bases are TGTGCCAGCAGCCCCTCCGGGACAGGGGTGTATGGCTACACCTTC.